This TCR beta chain came from a study of T cells in Graves' hyperthyroidism and ophthalmopathy. Researchers took RNA transcripts and amplified the TCR beta CDR3 regions from them. Initially, a first-round RT-PCR of the TCR CDR3 employed the HTBI primer set. TCRdb used MiXCR to reprocess the multiplex PCR reads, holding one entry per CDR3 protein. The sample lists under 700,000 distinct CDR3 sequences, 16% seen once, with approximately 20% in the top ten. Per germline, CDR1 SEHNR and CDR2 FQNEAQ (reference sequence). The V and J ends lost 4 bases and 5 bases, in that order; junction bases with no gene match: 6. This CDR3 has 15 amino acids. Whole-study results and caveats: Blood samples included most of the expanded thyroid clonotypes exceeding 0.001. In validation, the model predicted ophthalmopathy. These predictions came a median roughly seven months before onset.

As regards this clonotype: Its antigen is still unknown.

Sequenced input: blood. The rearrangement uses TRBV7-9 and TRBJ2-1, with 9 bases matching TRBD1. The sequence derives from a young woman with Graves' hyperthyroidism. In DNA form, the CDR3 reads TGTGCCAGCAGCTCCGGGACAGGGTTGGACAATGAGCAGTTCTTC. It encodes CASSSGTGLDNEQFF.